This is a list of T cell receptor beta chains from one sample in a study of blood T cell repertoires in COVID-19. Produced via immunoSEQ multiplex PCR; TCRdb's table is partial and in-frame only. There are approximately 170,000 clones in the sample; around four fifths occur only once, and 3.6% lies in the top ten. The specimen was PBMCs or T cells enriched from blood (not recorded which). The receptors come from a woman aged 50 to 60 in a cohort exposed to, infected with or recovered from COVID-19 (not recorded which). CDR3s leave out the opening cysteine and the closing phenylalanine or tryptophan. Each record gives: V gene, J gene, CDR3 protein.

TRBV9	TRBJ2-3	ASTVQAGGPQSPQY
TRBV19	TRBJ2-3	ASSASMTGGTDTQY
TRBV6-2/TRBV6-3	TRBJ1-5	ASSYFGGGGNQPQH
TRBV23-1	TRBJ1-1	ASSLPYRGRGTEAF
TRBV5-4	TRBJ1-4	ASSPTGGSNEKLF
TRBV11-3	TRBJ2-3	ASSLSGSLDTQY
TRBV29-1	TRBJ1-4	SVGGQRNEKLF
TRBV4-2	TRBJ1-6	ASSQERAGLNSPLH
TRBV15	TRBJ1-3	ATSGNRVSGNTIY
TRBV7-9	TRBJ2-1	ASSLGAGSGNEQF
TRBV19	TRBJ1-1	ASTTGQSNTEAF
TRBV18	TRBJ1-2	ASSPPATGGFGYT
TRBV6-5	TRBJ1-3	ASSYGTGYSGNTIY
TRBV27	TRBJ1-5	ASSLSSGGTGMNQPQH
TRBV28	TRBJ1-6	ASSPDRSSYNSPLH
TRBV20-1	TRBJ1-2	SAQVYGYT
TRBV7-9	TRBJ1-2	ASSPLGDPVFGYT
TRBV7-7	TRBJ2-7	ASSPGVLNEQY
TRBV5-4	TRBJ2-2	ASSPQGGGPGELF
TRBV4-1	TRBJ1-4	ASSQAGRVGEKLF
TRBV11-2	TRBJ2-1	ASSSILAVLYNEQF
TRBV7-2	TRBJ2-2	ASSLAFLGGSGELF
TRBV5-8	TRBJ2-4	ASSGGGRNIQY
TRBV7-2	TRBJ2-7	ASSLAGASGRVREQY
TRBV6-5	TRBJ1-1	ALMAGNTEAF
TRBV12-3/TRBV12-4	TRBJ2-1	ASLRSDEQF
TRBV27	TRBJ1-1	ASSQYGAF
TRBV7-9	TRBJ2-1	SSPSAPRDEQF
TRBV7-3	TRBJ2-3	ASSPRGTDTQY
TRBV6-6	TRBJ1-3	ASSHTLRGSSGNTIY
TRBV27	TRBJ2-7	ASSRTITYEQY
TRBV5-6	TRBJ2-5	ASSFLLAGDQETQY
TRBV2	TRBJ2-1	ASSEWRENEQF